The 14 T cell receptor beta chains listed next were all sequenced from one sample in a study of regulatory T cells in long-lasting Graves disease. Investigators prepared the TCR beta libraries by applying iRepertoire HTBI primers and Arm-PCR of CDR3 regions. MiXCR was run by TCRdb on the multiplex PCR reads, yielding one entry per CDR3 protein. Here the sample spans 250,000 to 400,000 distinct CDR3 sequences, 15% to 20% being singletons. Time point of the sample: newly diagnosed GD, antithyroid drugs for less than 3 months. From PBMCs, RNA was extracted and then used to make the TCR library. Here the sequenced sample was peripheral blood mononuclear cells (PBMCs), taken at new diagnosis, from a patient treated with antithyroid drugs. These receptors came from a female donor with Graves disease.

This clonotype has at least ten counts. This chain links TRBV14 with TRBJ1-4; D is unclear. Germline CDR1 SGHDN, CDR2 FVKESK. V dropped 0 bases and J dropped 0 bases, with 11 bases sitting between them. The length of the CDR3 is 17 residues. This CDR3 reads CASSQEIPGTTNEKLFF. DNA for the CDR3: TGTGCCAGCAGCCAAGAGATTCCAGGAACAACTAATGAAAAACTGTTTTTT.

The chain uses TRBV19 and TRBJ2-1, with 10 bases fitting TRBD1. The germline V gene has CDR1 LNHDA and CDR2 SQIVND (reference sequence). Unmatched junction bases numbered 6, after V lost 6 bases and J lost 7 bases. The CDR3 has 14 residues. The CDR3 protein is CASRRTGGGNEQFF. In nucleotides, the CDR3 is TGTGCCAGTAGGCGGACAGGGGGTGGGAATGAGCAGTTCTTC.

This clonotype was detected only a few times. This chain connects TRBV4-1 to TRBJ2-7; 11 positions match TRBD2. CDR1 and CDR2 (germline): MGHRA, YSYEKL. The trim removed 0 bases at V and 5 bases at J, leaving 9 bases unmatched. This CDR3 comprises 17 residues. The CDR3 sequence is CASSQETSGTGVDEQYF. The DNA for the CDR3 is TGCGCCAGCAGCCAAGAGACTAGCGGGACGGGTGTGGACGAGCAGTACTTC.

This clonotype appeared many times. V is TRBV11-2 and J is TRBJ2-1; the D gene is possibly TRBD2 (5 bases). The CDR3 is made up of 17 amino acids. V lost 0 bases, J lost 2 bases, and 14 bases lay in between. Germline assignment: CDR1 SGHAT and CDR2 FQNNGV. CDR3 in amino acids: CASSLDLPGWAYNEQFF. The DNA of the CDR3 is TGTGCCAGCAGCTTAGATCTACCGGGGTGGGCCTACAATGAGCAGTTCTTC.

This clonotype was seen only a few times. In DNA, the CDR3 is TGTGCCTACGAAGGGACAGAAGAGACCCAGTACTTC. Translating it yields CAYEGTEETQYF. The chain couples TRBV30 to TRBJ2-5; 7 bases line up with TRBD1. With V trimmed by 7 bases and J by 3 bases, 5 bases remained unmatched. Germline V CDR1 and CDR2: GTSNPN, SVGIG (reference sequence). The CDR3 loop spans 12 amino acids.

This clonotype was seen only a few times. This chain connects TRBV20-1 to TRBJ2-3; D possibly matches TRBD1 or TRBD2 (6 bases each). From germline, CDR1 is DFQATT and CDR2 SNEGSKA (reference sequence). This CDR3 is 12 amino acids long. Trimming took off 4 bases at V and 6 bases at J, with 11 bases between the two ends. The CDR3 region has the DNA TGCAGTGCTATGGGGGGCGCGGATACGCAGTATTTT. Translated, it gives CSAMGGADTQYF.

This clonotype was found many times. The V call is TRBV20-1, the J call TRBJ2-1, with 7 bases fitting TRBD2. Trimming removed 2 bases from V and 2 bases from J; junction bases left unmatched: 9. The V gene's germline CDR1 is DFQATT and CDR2 SNEGSKA (reference sequence). This CDR3 is 16 amino acids long. Here the CDR3 reads CSARPPPAGAYNEQFF. The CDR3 DNA reads as TGCAGTGCTAGACCCCCACCGGCGGGGGCCTACAATGAGCAGTTCTTC.

Turning to this clonotype: Germline and junction disagree at one end, which may indicate a read error. V and J are TRBV11-2 and TRBJ2-7; 7 positions match TRBD1. CDR3 length: 15 residues. CDR1 and CDR2 from the germline V gene are SGHAT and FQNNGV. DNA for the CDR3: TGCGCCAGCAGTGTTATAGGGGGCCGAAGGGATGAGCAGTACTTC. Amino acid sequence: CASSVIGGRRDEQYF.

In its sample, this clonotype was seen many times. The chain employs TRBV3-1 and TRBJ1-2; 10 nucleotides match TRBD1. V was pared by 7 bases and J by 14 bases, with 13 bases of the junction left unmatched. CDR1 is LGHDT, CDR2 YNNKEL, per germline (reference sequence). This CDR3 contains 13 residues. As DNA, the CDR3 is TGTGCCAGCACACCCAGCGGGACAGGGGCATTTACCTTC. Translating gives CASTPSGTGAFTF. The full variable domain, rest sourced from reference TRBV3-1 and TRBJ1-2, is DTAVSQTPKYLVTQMGNDKSIKCEQNLGHDTMYWYKQDSKKFLKIMFSYNNKELIINETVPNRFSPKSPDKAHLNLHINSLELGDSAVYFCASTPSGTGAFTFGSGTRLTVV.

This clonotype was seen repeatedly, ten times or more. The chain combines TRBV27 with TRBJ2-7; TRBD2 might be the D (6 bases). Germline V lookup: CDR1 MNHEY, CDR2 SMNVEV (reference sequence). V was shortened by 3 bases and J by 5 bases, with 14 bases between the two germline ends. CDR3 length: 14 residues. The CDR3, as DNA: TGTGCCAGCAGTTTTGCGGGATACGTCGACGAGCAGTACTTC. Translating gives CASSFAGYVDEQYF.

In its sample, this clonotype was seen many times. The chain combines TRBV13 with TRBJ2-7; possibly TRBD2 for D (6 bases). The CDR3 totals 15 residues. V lost 1 base and J 2 bases, leaving 12 bases between the germline ends. Per germline, CDR1 PRHDT and CDR2 FYEKMQ (reference sequence). The CDR3, as DNA: TGTGCCAGCAGCTTAGTCGGGAGTCACCCCTACGAGCAGTACTTC. Translated, it gives CASSLVGSHPYEQYF.

This clonotype was counted a few times. V is TRBV20-1 and J is TRBJ2-5; 9 positions match TRBD1. CDR3 size: 13 residues. V was clipped by 6 bases and J by 1 base; unmatched bases: 3. In germline, CDR1 is DFQATT, CDR2 SNEGSKA (reference sequence). CDR3 loop: CSALGQGQETQYF. CDR3 nucleotide sequence: TGCAGTGCCTTGGGACAGGGCCAAGAGACCCAGTACTTC.

This clonotype appeared many times. The V call is TRBV28, the J call TRBJ1-5; D is perhaps TRBD1 (5 bases). The germline V and J ends were trimmed by 7 bases and 4 bases, with 23 bases remaining between them. This CDR3 spans 17 amino acids. CDR1 MDHEN and CDR2 SYDVKM come from the germline V gene. This CDR3 reads CASIQGRGREVNQPQHF. The CDR3 DNA sequence: TGTGCCAGCATCCAGGGAAGGGGCAGGGAGGTAAATCAGCCCCAGCATTTT.

This clonotype was found many times. In nucleotides, the CDR3 is TGTGCCAGCAGCTTAGTTAGGGTGAACACCGGGGAGCTGTTTTTT. It translates to CASSLVRVNTGELFF. J is TRBJ2-2 and V is TRBV11-2; no clear D gene. The CDR3 extends over 15 amino acids. Trimming shortened V by 1 base and J by 1 base, and 7 bases separated the two germline ends. Germline assignment: CDR1 SGHAT and CDR2 FQNNGV.